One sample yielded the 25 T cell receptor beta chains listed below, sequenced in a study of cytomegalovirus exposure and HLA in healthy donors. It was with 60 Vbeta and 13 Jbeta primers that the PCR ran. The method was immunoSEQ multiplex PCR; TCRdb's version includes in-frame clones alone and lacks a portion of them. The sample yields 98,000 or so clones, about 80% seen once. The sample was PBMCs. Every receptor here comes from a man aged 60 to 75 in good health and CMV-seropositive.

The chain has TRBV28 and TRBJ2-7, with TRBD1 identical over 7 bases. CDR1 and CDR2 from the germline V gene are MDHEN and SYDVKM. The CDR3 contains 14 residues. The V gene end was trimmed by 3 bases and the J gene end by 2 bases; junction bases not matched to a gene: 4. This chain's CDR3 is CASSFMTGTYEQYF. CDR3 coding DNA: TGTGCCAGCAGTTTTATGACAGGGACCTACGAGCAGTACTTC.

The CDR3 here is CASSVRSGSNQPQHF. CDR3 DNA sequence: TGTGCCAGCAGTGTTCGATCAGGGAGCAATCAGCCCCAGCATTTT. The chain joins TRBV2 to TRBJ1-5, with D perhaps matching TRBD1 (5 bases). This CDR3 is 15 amino acids long. CDR1 is SNHLY and CDR2 is FYNNEI in the germline V gene. V was trimmed by 4 bases and J by 1 base, leaving 11 bases between them.

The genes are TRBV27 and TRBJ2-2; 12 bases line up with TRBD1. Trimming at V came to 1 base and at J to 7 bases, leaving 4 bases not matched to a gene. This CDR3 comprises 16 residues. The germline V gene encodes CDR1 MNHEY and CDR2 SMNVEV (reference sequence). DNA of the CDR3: TGTGCCAGCAGTTTATTGGGACAGGGGGCGATCGGGGAGCTGTTTTTT. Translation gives CASSLLGQGAIGELFF.

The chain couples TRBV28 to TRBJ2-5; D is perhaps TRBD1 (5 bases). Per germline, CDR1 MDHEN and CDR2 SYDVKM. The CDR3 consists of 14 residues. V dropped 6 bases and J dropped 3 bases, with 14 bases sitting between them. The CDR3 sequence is CASSLFGAKETQYF. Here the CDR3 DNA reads TGTGCCAGCAGCCTTTTTGGGGCTAAAGAGACCCAGTACTTC. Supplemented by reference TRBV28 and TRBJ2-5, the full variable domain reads DVKVTQSSRYLVKRTGEKVFLECVQDMDHENMFWYRQDPGLGLRLIYFSYDVKMKEKGDIPEGYSVSREKKERFSLILESASTNQTSMYLCASSLFGAKETQYFGPGTRLLVL.

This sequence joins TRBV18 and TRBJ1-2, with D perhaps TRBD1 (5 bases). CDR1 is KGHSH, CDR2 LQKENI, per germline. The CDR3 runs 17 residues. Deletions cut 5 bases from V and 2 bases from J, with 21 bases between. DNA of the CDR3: TGTGCCAGCTCAGGTTTGCCGGGACTCCCAGAGAACTATGGCTACACCTTC. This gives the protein CASSGLPGLPENYGYTF.

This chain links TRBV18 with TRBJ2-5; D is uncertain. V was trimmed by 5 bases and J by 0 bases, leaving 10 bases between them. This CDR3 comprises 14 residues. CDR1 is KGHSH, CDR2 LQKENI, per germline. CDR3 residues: CASSLYSNQETQYF. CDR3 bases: TGTGCCAGCTCATTGTACAGCAACCAAGAGACCCAGTACTTC.

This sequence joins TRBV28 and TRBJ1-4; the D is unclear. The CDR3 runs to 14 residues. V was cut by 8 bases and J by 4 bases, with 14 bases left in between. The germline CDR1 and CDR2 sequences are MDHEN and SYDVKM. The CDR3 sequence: CASSGSLGNEKLFF. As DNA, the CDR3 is TGTGCCAGCTCCGGGTCTTTGGGTAATGAAAAACTGTTTTTT.

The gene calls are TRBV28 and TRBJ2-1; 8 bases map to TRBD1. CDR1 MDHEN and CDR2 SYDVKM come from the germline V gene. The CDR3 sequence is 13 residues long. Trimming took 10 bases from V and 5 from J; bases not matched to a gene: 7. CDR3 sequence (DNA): TGTGCCATATCGGGACAGGTCAACAATGAGCAGTTCTTC. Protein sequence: CAISGQVNNEQFF.

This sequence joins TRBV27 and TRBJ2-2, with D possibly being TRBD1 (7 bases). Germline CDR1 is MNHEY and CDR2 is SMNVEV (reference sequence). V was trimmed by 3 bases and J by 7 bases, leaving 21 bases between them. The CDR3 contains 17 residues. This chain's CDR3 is CASSLQAGGGFVGELFF. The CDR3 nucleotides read TGTGCCAGCAGTTTGCAGGCAGGGGGAGGTTTTGTCGGGGAGCTGTTTTTT.

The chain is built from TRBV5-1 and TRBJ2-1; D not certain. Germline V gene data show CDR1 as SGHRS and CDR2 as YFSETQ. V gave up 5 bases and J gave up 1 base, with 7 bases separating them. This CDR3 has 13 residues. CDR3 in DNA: TGCGCCAGCAGAGTACGGTCCTACAATGAGCAGTTCTTC. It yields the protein CASRVRSYNEQFF.

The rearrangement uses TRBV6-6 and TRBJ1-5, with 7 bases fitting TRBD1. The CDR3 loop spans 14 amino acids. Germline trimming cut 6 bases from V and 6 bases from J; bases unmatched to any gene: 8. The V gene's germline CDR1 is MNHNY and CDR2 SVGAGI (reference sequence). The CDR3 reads CASSSEGGGQPQHF. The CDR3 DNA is TGTGCCAGCAGCTCCGAAGGGGGCGGTCAGCCCCAGCATTTT.

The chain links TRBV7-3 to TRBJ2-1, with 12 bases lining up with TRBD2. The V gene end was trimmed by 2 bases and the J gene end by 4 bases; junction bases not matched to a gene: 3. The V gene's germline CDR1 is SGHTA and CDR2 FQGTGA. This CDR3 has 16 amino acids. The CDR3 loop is CASSLEGLAGYNEQFF. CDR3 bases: TGTGCCAGCAGCTTAGAAGGACTAGCGGGATACAATGAGCAGTTCTTC.

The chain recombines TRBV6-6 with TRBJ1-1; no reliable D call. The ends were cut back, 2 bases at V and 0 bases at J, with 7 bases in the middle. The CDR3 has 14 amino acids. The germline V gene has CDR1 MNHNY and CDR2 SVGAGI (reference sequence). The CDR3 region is CASSYGKMNTEAFF. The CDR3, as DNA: TGTGCCAGCAGTTACGGCAAAATGAACACTGAAGCTTTCTTT.

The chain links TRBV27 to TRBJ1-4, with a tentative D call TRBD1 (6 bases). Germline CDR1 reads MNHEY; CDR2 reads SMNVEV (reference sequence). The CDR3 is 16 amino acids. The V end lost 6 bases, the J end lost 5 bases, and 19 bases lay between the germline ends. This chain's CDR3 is CASSAQRTAKNEKLFF. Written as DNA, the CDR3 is TGTGCCAGCAGCGCCCAGAGGACAGCCAAAAATGAAAAACTGTTTTTT.

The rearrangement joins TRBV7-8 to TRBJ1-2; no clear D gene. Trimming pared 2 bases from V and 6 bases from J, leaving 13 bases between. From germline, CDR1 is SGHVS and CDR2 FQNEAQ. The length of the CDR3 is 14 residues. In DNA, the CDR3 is TGTGCCAGCAGCTTATCCCTGACTCTTCATGGCTACACCTTC. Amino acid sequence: CASSLSLTLHGYTF.

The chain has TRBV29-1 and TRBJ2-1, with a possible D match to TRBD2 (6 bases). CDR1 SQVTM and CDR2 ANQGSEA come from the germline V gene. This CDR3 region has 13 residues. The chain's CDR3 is CSGGISSYNEQFF. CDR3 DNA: TGCAGTGGGGGGATTAGCTCCTACAATGAGCAGTTCTTC.

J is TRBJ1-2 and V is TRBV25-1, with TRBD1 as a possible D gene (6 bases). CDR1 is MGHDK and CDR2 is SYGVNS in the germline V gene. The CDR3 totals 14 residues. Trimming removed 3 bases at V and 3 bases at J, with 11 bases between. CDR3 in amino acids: CASSDFRTDYGYTF. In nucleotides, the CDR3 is TGTGCCAGCAGTGATTTTAGGACAGACTATGGCTACACCTTC.

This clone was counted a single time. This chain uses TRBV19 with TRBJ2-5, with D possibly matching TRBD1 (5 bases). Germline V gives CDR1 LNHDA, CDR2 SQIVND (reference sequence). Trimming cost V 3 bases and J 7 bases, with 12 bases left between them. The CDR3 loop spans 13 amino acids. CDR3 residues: CASSIGRGATQYF. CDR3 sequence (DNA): TGTGCCAGTAGTATCGGGCGTGGGGCGACCCAGTACTTC.

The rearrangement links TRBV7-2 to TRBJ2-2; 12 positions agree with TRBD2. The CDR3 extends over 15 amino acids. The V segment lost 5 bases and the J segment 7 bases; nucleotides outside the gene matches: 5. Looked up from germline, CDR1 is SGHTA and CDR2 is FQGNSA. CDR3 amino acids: CASSPLAGGIGELFF. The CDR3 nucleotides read TGTGCCAGCAGCCCACTAGCGGGGGGTATCGGGGAGCTGTTTTTT.

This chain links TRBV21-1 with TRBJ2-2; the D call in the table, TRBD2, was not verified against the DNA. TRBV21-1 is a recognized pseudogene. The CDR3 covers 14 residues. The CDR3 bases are TGTGCCAGCAGCAAAGTTGGAGGAACCGGGGAGCTGTTTTTT. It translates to CASSKVGGTGELFF.

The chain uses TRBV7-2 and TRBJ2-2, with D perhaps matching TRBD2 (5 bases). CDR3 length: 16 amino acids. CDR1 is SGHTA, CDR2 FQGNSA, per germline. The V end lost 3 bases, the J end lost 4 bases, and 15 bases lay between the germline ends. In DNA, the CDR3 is TGTGCCAGCAGCTTCAGACCCGTAGGAGGCACCGGGGAGCTGTTTTTT. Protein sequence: CASSFRPVGGTGELFF.

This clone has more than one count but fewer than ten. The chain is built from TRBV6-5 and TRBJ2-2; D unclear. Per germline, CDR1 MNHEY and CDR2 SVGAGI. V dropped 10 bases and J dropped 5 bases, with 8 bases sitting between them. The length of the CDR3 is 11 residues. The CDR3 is CATFGTGELFF. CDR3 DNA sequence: TGTGCCACCTTCGGGACCGGGGAGCTGTTTTTT.

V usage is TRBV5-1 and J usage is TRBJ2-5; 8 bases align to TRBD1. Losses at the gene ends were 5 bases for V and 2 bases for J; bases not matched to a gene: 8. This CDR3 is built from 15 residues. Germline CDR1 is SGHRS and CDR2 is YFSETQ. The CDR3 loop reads CASSFGGTGQETQYF. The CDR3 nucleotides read TGCGCCAGCAGTTTCGGCGGGACAGGACAAGAGACCCAGTACTTC.

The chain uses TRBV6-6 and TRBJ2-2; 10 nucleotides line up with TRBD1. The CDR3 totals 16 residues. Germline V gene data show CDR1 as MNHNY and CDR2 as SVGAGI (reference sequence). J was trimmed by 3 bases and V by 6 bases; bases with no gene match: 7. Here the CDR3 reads CASRPRTGGDTGELFF. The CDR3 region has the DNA TGTGCCAGCAGACCGAGGACAGGGGGGGACACCGGGGAGCTGTTTTTT.

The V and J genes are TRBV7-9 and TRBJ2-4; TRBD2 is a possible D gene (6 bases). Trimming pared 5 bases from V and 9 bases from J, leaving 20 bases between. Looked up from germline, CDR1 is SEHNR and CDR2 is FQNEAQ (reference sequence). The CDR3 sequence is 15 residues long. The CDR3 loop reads CASSPSGGPEGIQYF. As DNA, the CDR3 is TGTGCCAGCAGCCCCAGTGGCGGCCCGGAGGGCATTCAGTACTTC.